These T cell receptor beta chains were read from a single sample in a study of OX40 agonist ivuxolimab in advanced cancers. Profiled with immunoSEQ multiplex PCR; TCRdb holds only in-frame clones, not every one. The profile shows approximately 94,000 clones, around nine tenths of them singletons. Material: CD4+ or CD8+ T cells sorted from blood, obtained in a trial of the OX40 agonist ivuxolimab. The source of these receptors is an adult with an advanced solid tumor such as melanoma, head and neck, liver or kidney cancer. Each CDR3 is given with its conserved first and last residue. A D gene is named only where the DNA matches it firmly. The listing skips clone size in some rows; elsewhere it reads once, few, many or a size class.

14,NA,TRBV19,TRBD1,TRBJ1-1,CASKTGQGKTEAFF,TGTGCCAGTAAGACGGGACAGGGGAAAACTGAAGCTTTCTTT
14,NA,TRBV28,NA,TRBJ1-5,CASSLSGSNQPQHF,TGTGCCAGCAGTTTATCAGGGAGCAATCAGCCCCAGCATTTT
14,NA,TRBV19,NA,TRBJ1-1,CASQGRGRSFEAFF,TGTGCCAGTCAAGGTCGGGGACGGAGTTTTGAAGCTTTCTTT
15,NA,TRBV5-5,NA,TRBJ2-1,CASSLEGGDHNEQFF,TGTGCCAGCAGCTTGGAAGGCGGGGACCACAATGAGCAGTTCTTC
14,NA,TRBV7-6,NA,TRBJ2-2,CASSFPGLTGELFF,TGTGCCAGCAGCTTTCCCGGACTCACCGGGGAGCTGTTTTTT
14,NA,TRBV5-1,NA,TRBJ1-2,CASSLDSERYGYTF,TGCGCCAGCAGCTTGGATTCGGAAAGATATGGCTACACCTTC
15,NA,TRBV11-3,NA,TRBJ2-2,CASSLGGIGTGELFF,TGTGCCAGCAGCTTGGGGGGCATCGGAACCGGGGAGCTGTTTTTT
13,few,TRBV15,NA,TRBJ2-3,CATSRDLPDTQYF,TGTGCCACCAGCAGAGATCTTCCAGATACGCAGTATTTT
14,once,TRBV6-6,TRBD2,TRBJ2-3,CASGLAGATDTQYF,TGTGCCAGCGGGCTAGCGGGGGCCACAGATACGCAGTATTTT
13,NA,TRBV28,NA,TRBJ1-3,CASRTGSGNTIYF,TGTGCCAGCAGAACAGGGTCCGGAAACACCATATATTTT
15,NA,TRBV18,NA,TRBJ1-4,CASSPTGATNEKLFF,TGTGCCAGCTCGCCGACAGGAGCAACTAATGAAAAACTGTTTTTT
15,NA,TRBV10-3,NA,TRBJ1-6,CAIRGGRGRNSPLHF,TGTGCCATCAGGGGGGGGCGGGGCCGGAATTCACCCCTCCACTTT
12,NA,TRBV6-5,NA,TRBJ2-5,CASSYGQETQYF,TGTGCCAGCAGTTACGGCCAAGAGACCCAGTACTTC
14,NA,TRBV7-9,NA,TRBJ1-4,CASSSQGWGEKLFF,TGTGCCAGCAGCTCTCAGGGTTGGGGAGAAAAACTGTTTTTT
14,once,TRBV15,TRBD1,TRBJ1-5,CATSRDRADQPQHF,TGTGCCACCAGCCGGGACAGGGCGGACCAGCCCCAGCATTTT
15,few,TRBV5-3,TRBD1,TRBJ1-1,CARSLAYDRDTEAFF,TGTGCCAGAAGCTTGGCATACGACAGGGACACTGAAGCTTTCTTT
15,NA,TRBV5-1,NA,TRBJ1-1,CASSSLSRGNTEAFF,TGCGCCAGCAGCTCCTTGTCTAGGGGGAACACTGAAGCTTTCTTT
12,NA,TRBV7-3,NA,TRBJ2-2,CASSLGAGELFF,TGTGCCAGCAGCTTGGGGGCCGGGGAGCTGTTTTTT
15,NA,TRBV9,NA,TRBJ1-6,CASSRDNSYNSPLHF,TGTGCCAGCAGTCGGGACAACTCCTATAATTCACCCCTCCACTTT
18,NA,TRBV4-1,TRBD2,TRBJ2-3,CASSPSGTSGGAPDTQYF,TGCGCCAGCAGCCCCTCTGGGACTAGCGGGGGTGCACCAGATACGCAGTATTTT
14,NA,TRBV2,NA,TRBJ1-5,CASSERGSNQPQHF,TGTGCCAGCAGTGAAAGGGGAAGCAATCAGCCCCAGCATTTT
11,NA,TRBV6-5,NA,TRBJ2-7,CASSEGDEQYF,TGTGCCAGCAGTGAGGGGGACGAGCAGTACTTC
12,NA,TRBV19,NA,TRBJ1-1,CASKSGGSEAFF,TGTGCCAGTAAGTCCGGTGGCTCTGAAGCTTTCTTT
15,NA,TRBV10-3,NA,TRBJ2-2,CAISETRGLGGELFF,TGTGCCATCAGTGAGACCCGGGGGCTAGGCGGGGAGCTGTTTTTT
15,NA,TRBV6-1,NA,TRBJ2-7,CASSEQGLASYEQYF,TGTGCCAGCAGTGAACAAGGGCTAGCGAGCTACGAGCAGTACTTC
16,NA,TRBV5-1,NA,TRBJ1-4,CASSLVGQTTNEKLFF,TGCGCCAGCAGCTTGGTCGGGCAGACAACTAATGAAAAACTGTTTTTT
13,once,TRBV29-1,NA,TRBJ2-7,CSVGGAKSYEQYF,TGCAGCGTTGGGGGCGCAAAATCCTACGAGCAGTACTTC
13,NA,TRBV6-1,NA,TRBJ1-2,CASREGRNGGYTF,TGTGCCAGCAGGGAAGGACGGAACGGTGGCTACACCTTC
14,few,TRBV5-4,NA,TRBJ2-7,CASSPGDWSSEQYF,TGTGCCAGCAGCCCTGGGGACTGGAGTAGCGAGCAGTACTTC
13,NA,TRBV10-2,NA,TRBJ2-5,CASRDIYQETQYF,TGCGCCAGCAGGGACATTTACCAAGAGACCCAGTACTTC
19,NA,TRBV19,NA,TRBJ2-3,CASSIGVKTGWPLKDTQYF,TGTGCCAGTAGTATAGGGGTGAAAACAGGGTGGCCATTGAAAGATACGCAGTATTTT
15,NA,TRBV11-2,NA,TRBJ2-2,CASSLNRLGAGELFF,TGTGCCAGCAGCTTAAACCGGTTAGGAGCCGGGGAGCTGTTTTTT
16,NA,TRBV28,TRBD2,TRBJ2-1,CASSLGGRANYNEQFF,TGTGCCAGCAGTTTGGGGGGGAGAGCGAACTACAATGAGCAGTTCTTC
15,NA,TRBV11-2,TRBD1,TRBJ2-7,CASSPTGATSYEQYF,TGTGCCAGCAGCCCTACAGGGGCCACTTCCTACGAGCAGTACTTC
16,many,TRBV9,TRBD1,TRBJ1-2,CASSVDVGAGGYGYTF,TGTGCCAGCAGCGTAGACGTAGGGGCAGGGGGCTATGGCTACACCTTC
15,few,TRBV19,NA,TRBJ2-3,CASSISGIHTDTQYF,TGTGCCAGTAGTATCTCTGGGATTCACACAGATACGCAGTATTTT
11,NA,TRBV6-1,NA,TRBJ1-1,CASSRYTEAFF,TGTGCCAGCAGTCGATACACTGAAGCTTTCTTT
18,NA,TRBV14,TRBD2,TRBJ2-7,CASSPLITSGRVSYEQYF,TGTGCCAGCAGCCCCCTCATAACGAGCGGGAGGGTCTCCTACGAGCAGTACTTC
14,NA,TRBV19,NA,TRBJ2-2,CASSIRRGTGELFF,TGTGCCAGTAGTATAAGGCGGGGCACCGGGGAGCTGTTTTTT
12,NA,TRBV28,NA,TRBJ2-7,CASSLFSYEQYF,TGTGCCAGCAGTTTATTTTCTTACGAGCAGTACTTC
12,NA,TRBV11-2,NA,TRBJ2-7,CASSPQGSEQYF,TGTGCCAGCAGCCCACAGGGATCAGAGCAGTACTTC
17,NA,TRBV29-1,TRBD2,TRBJ2-7,CSVGSQGTSGGTYEQYF,TGCAGCGTTGGGAGCCAAGGGACTAGCGGGGGCACCTACGAGCAGTACTTC
15,NA,TRBV28,TRBD1,TRBJ2-7,CASSIGTGGLGEQYF,TGTGCCAGCAGTATAGGGACAGGGGGTTTAGGCGAGCAGTACTTC
16,NA,TRBV6-5,NA,TRBJ2-2,CASSSPSRLNTGELFF,TGTGCCAGCAGTTCCCCCAGTAGACTTAACACCGGGGAGCTGTTTTTT
13,NA,TRBV5-4,NA,TRBJ2-5,CASSFLAGETQYF,TGTGCCAGCAGCTTCCTGGCCGGGGAGACCCAGTACTTC